This paragraph reports one T cell receptor beta chain. Looked up from germline, CDR1 is SQVTM and CDR2 is ANQGSEA. The CDR3 has 18 residues. With 4 bases removed from V and 1 base from J, the gap between germline ends came to 25 bases. The data were obtained in a study of CD8+ T cells in alopecia areata. The authors extracted RNA and reverse transcribed it into cDNA as the sequencing template. Assay: immunoSEQ multiplex PCR; the TCRdb copy retains only in-frame clones and omits some. The sample consists of 120,000 or so clones, 50% to 75% of them appearing once. Regarding treatment: oral pan-JAK inhibitor, 5-10 mg twice daily.

The chain uses TRBV29-1 and TRBJ2-5; possible D gene TRBD2, 5 bases. This clonotype was sampled from a human donor with alopecia areata. This specimen consisted of CD8+ T cells sorted from blood, obtained at week 4, from a patient treated with tofacitinib. CDR3: CSVVWRMRWRQSQETQYF. CDR3 DNA: TGCAGCGTTGTATGGAGGATGAGGTGGCGGCAGTCCCAAGAGACCCAGTACTTC.